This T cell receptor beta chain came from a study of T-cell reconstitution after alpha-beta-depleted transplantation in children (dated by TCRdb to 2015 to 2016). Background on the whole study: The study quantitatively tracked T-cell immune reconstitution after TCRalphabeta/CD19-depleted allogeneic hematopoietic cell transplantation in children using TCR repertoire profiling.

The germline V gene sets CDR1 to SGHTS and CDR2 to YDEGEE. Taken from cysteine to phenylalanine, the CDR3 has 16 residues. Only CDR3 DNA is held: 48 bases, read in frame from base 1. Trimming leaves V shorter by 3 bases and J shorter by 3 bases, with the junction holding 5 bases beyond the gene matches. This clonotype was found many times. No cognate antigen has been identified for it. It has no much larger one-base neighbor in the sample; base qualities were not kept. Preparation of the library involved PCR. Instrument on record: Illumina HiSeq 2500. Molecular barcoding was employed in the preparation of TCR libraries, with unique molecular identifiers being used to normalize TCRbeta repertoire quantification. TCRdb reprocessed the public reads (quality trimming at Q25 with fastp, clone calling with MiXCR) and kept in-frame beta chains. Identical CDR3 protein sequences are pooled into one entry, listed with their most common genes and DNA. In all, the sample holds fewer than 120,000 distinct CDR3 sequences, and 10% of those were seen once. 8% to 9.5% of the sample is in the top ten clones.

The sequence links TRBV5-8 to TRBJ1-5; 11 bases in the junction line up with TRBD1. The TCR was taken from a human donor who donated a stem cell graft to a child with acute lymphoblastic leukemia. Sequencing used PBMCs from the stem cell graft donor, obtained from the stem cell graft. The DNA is TGTGCCAGCAGCTCTGGGACAGGGGGGAACAATCAGCCCCAGCATTTT. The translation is CASSSGTGGNNQPQHF.